The 22 T cell receptor beta chains reported below all come from one sample, sequenced in a study of T-cell reconstitution after alpha-beta-depleted transplantation in children. Unique molecular identifiers were used in preparing the TCRbeta library. TCRdb independently ran MiXCR on the PCR reads; one entry per CDR3 protein. Here the sample spans about 500,000 distinct CDR3 sequences, about an eighth being singletons. The material sequenced was PBMCs, mostly from graft donor cells, taken 180 days after TCRalphabeta/CD19-depleted stem cell transplant. The origin of the receptors is a female patient aged 2-10 years who had a stem cell transplant for aplastic anemia, so the T cells may come from the graft donor.

V usage is TRBV27 and J usage is TRBJ2-5; 7 positions agree with TRBD1. J lost 3 bases, V lost 3 bases, and 7 bases had no gene match. The CDR3 contains 15 residues. Germline CDR1 and CDR2: MNHEY and SMNVEV (reference sequence). The CDR3 coding sequence is TGTGCCAGCAGTTTGAATAAGGACAGGAAAGAGACCCAGTACTTC. Translating gives CASSLNKDRKETQYF.

This clonotype has at least ten counts. The V and J genes are TRBV29-1 and TRBJ2-7; TRBD2 matches 10 bases. The V segment lost 6 bases and the J segment 6 bases; nucleotides outside the gene matches: 5. The germline gives CDR1 SQVTM, CDR2 ANQGSEA. The length of the CDR3 is 12 residues. The DNA of the CDR3 is TGCAGCGTCGTAGCGGGAGGTTCCGAGCAGTACGTC. This sequence encodes CSVVAGGSEQYV.

The genes are TRBV27 and TRBJ2-4; 7 positions agree with TRBD1. J was trimmed by 0 bases and V by 5 bases; bases with no gene match: 13. Germline V gene sequence: CDR1 MNHEY, CDR2 SMNVEV (reference sequence). This CDR3 is built from 18 residues. The CDR3 reads CASSSRDSPSLAKNIQYF. CDR3 nucleotide sequence: TGTGCCAGCAGTAGCCGGGACAGCCCATCCTTAGCCAAAAACATTCAGTACTTC.

This CDR3 is CASSIYLGNSPLHF. The CDR3 region has the DNA TGTGCCAGTAGTATTTACCTGGGGAATTCACCCCTCCACTTT. The V call is TRBV19, the J call TRBJ1-6; D not resolved. V was trimmed by 3 bases and J by 7 bases, leaving 10 bases between them. The CDR3 consists of 14 residues. Germline V CDR1 and CDR2: LNHDA, SQIVND (reference sequence).

The V call is TRBV4-2, the J call TRBJ2-1; 10 bases match TRBD2. V shed 4 bases and J 4 bases; nucleotides not matched to a gene: 10. CDR3 size: 17 residues. In germline, CDR1 is LGHNA, CDR2 YNFKEQ. CDR3: CASSPGLAERPYNEQFF. DNA of the CDR3: TGTGCCAGCAGCCCTGGACTAGCGGAGCGCCCGTACAATGAGCAGTTCTTC.

The chain joins TRBV27 to TRBJ1-1; D might be TRBD1 (5 bases). V gave up 2 bases and J gave up 1 base, with 8 bases separating them. This CDR3 is 14 amino acids long. Germline V lookup: CDR1 MNHEY, CDR2 SMNVEV (reference sequence). Written as DNA, the CDR3 is TGTGCCAGCAGTTTAAAGACAGCGAACACTGAAGCTTTCTTT. Amino acid sequence: CASSLKTANTEAFF.

This clonotype was picked up many times. The chain links TRBV9 to TRBJ2-5; D not certain. The CDR3 is 14 amino acids. Trimming shortened V by 3 bases and J by 1 base, and 10 bases separated the two germline ends. Germline V gene sequence: CDR1 SGDLS, CDR2 YYNGEE. As DNA, the CDR3 is TGTGCCAGCAGCGGCCCCGGGTCCCAAGAGACCCAGTACTTC. Translating it yields CASSGPGSQETQYF.

V gene TRBV29-1 combines with J gene TRBJ2-4; D call uncertain. The CDR3 totals 16 residues. Germline V gene data show CDR1 as SQVTM and CDR2 as ANQGSEA. V lost 0 bases and J 2 bases, leaving 14 bases between the germline ends. The CDR3 here is CSVEDPGLVSKNIQYF. CDR3 sequence (DNA): TGCAGCGTTGAAGATCCCGGGTTGGTGTCCAAAAACATTCAGTACTTC.

With regard to this clonotype: The junction departs from the called germline gene at one end, perhaps through a read error. This chain uses TRBV4-3 with TRBJ2-2, with a weak D call TRBD2 (5 bases). Germline V gene lookup returns CDR1 LGHNA and CDR2 YSLEER. The CDR3 runs to 17 residues. The CDR3 DNA reads as TGCGCCAGCAGCCAAGATCATAACCCAGAGAACACCGGGGAGCTGTTTTTC. Translating it yields CASSQDHNPENTGELFF.

V and J are TRBV7-2 and TRBJ1-1, with D unresolved. This CDR3 region has 13 residues. Germline V lookup: CDR1 SGHTA, CDR2 FQGNSA. Trimming removed 4 bases from V and 11 bases from J, with 17 bases in between. The CDR3 here is CASSSKTGSLAFF. As DNA, the CDR3 is TGTGCCAGCAGCTCAAAGACGGGGTCGTTGGCTTTCTTT.

This clonotype occurred many times. V is TRBV20-1 and J is TRBJ1-4, with no clear D. This CDR3 contains 11 residues. Germline values: CDR1 DFQATT, CDR2 SNEGSKA (reference sequence). V lost 0 bases and J 8 bases, leaving 4 bases between the germline ends. CDR3 sequence: CSAREREKLFF. In DNA form, the CDR3 reads TGCAGTGCTAGAGAAAGGGAAAAACTGTTTTTT.

This chain links TRBV28 with TRBJ2-2, with a tentative D call TRBD2 (7 bases). Trimming took 7 bases from V and 5 from J, leaving 14 bases between them. This CDR3 region has 14 residues. The germline CDR1 and CDR2 sequences are MDHEN and SYDVKM. In DNA form, the CDR3 reads TGTGCCAGCAAAGGGGGGGGCCCGACCGGGGAGCTGTTTTTT. Translated: CASKGGGPTGELFF.

V is TRBV12-3 or TRBV12-4 and J is TRBJ1-4, with a tentative D call TRBD1 (5 bases). The CDR3 length is 14 residues. The V gene lost 3 bases and the J gene lost 8 bases, with 13 bases spanning the gap. CDR3 protein: CASSFKGRKEKLFF. The CDR3 coding sequence is TGTGCCAGCAGTTTTAAGGGGAGAAAGGAAAAACTGTTTTTT.

This clonotype has just a few counts. V gene TRBV11-2 combines with J gene TRBJ2-7; TRBD2 agrees at 7 bases. Losses at the gene ends were 4 bases for V and 5 bases for J; bases not matched to a gene: 23. Looked up from germline, CDR1 is SGHAT and CDR2 is FQNNGV. This CDR3 region has 19 residues. CDR3 loop: CASSSKFALWAGDTHEQYF. CDR3 DNA sequence: TGTGCCAGCAGCTCTAAATTCGCCCTTTGGGCGGGAGACACCCACGAGCAGTACTTC.

This clonotype was counted only a few times. The chain employs TRBV28 and TRBJ2-7; 7 bases align to TRBD1. CDR1 MDHEN and CDR2 SYDVKM come from the germline V gene. The CDR3 sequence is 14 residues long. The V segment lost 6 bases and the J segment 2 bases; nucleotides outside the gene matches: 7. The CDR3 protein is CASSRDSGPYEQYF. As DNA, the CDR3 is TGTGCCAGCAGCCGGGACAGCGGCCCCTACGAGCAGTACTTC. Complete variable domain (other parts from reference TRBV28 and TRBJ2-7): DVKVTQSSRYLVKRTGEKVFLECVQDMDHENMFWYRQDPGLGLRLIYFSYDVKMKEKGDIPEGYSVSREKKERFSLILESASTNQTSMYLCASSRDSGPYEQYFGPGTRLTVT.

In its sample, this clonotype was seen a few times. The CDR3: CTARGPSSYEQYF. As DNA, the CDR3 is TGCACCGCGCGGGGACCGAGCTCCTACGAGCAGTACTTC. The chain carries TRBV20-1 and TRBJ2-7; perhaps TRBD2 as D (6 bases). CDR3 size: 13 residues. The germline V gene has CDR1 DFQATT and CDR2 SNEGSKA (reference sequence).

The CDR3 DNA sequence: TGTGCCAGCAGCTTTTTAGCGGGGCACCCTCCCTACAATGAGCAGTTCTTC. It yields the protein CASSFLAGHPPYNEQFF. V and J are TRBV7-2 and TRBJ2-1; TRBD2 aligns across 8 bases. CDR1 is SGHTA and CDR2 is FQGNSA in the germline V gene. The CDR3 is 17 residues long. J was trimmed by 2 bases and V by 3 bases; bases with no gene match: 9.

This sequence joins TRBV13 and TRBJ2-7; D is unclear. CDR1 and CDR2 from the germline V gene are PRHDT and FYEKMQ (reference sequence). V lost 2 bases and J lost 2, with 10 bases in between. The CDR3 consists of 14 residues. The CDR3 coding sequence is TGTGCCAGCAGCTTAAGCCAAACTCCCTACGAGCAGTACTTC. It encodes CASSLSQTPYEQYF.

This chain joins TRBV29-1 and TRBJ2-7, with 7 nucleotides matching TRBD1. V dropped 3 bases and J dropped 0; count of bases not matched to a gene: 8. This CDR3 comprises 15 residues. Germline loops: CDR1 SQVTM, CDR2 ANQGSEA. For the CDR3, the DNA is TGCAGCGTTGAGACCTTGACAGGGAACTCCTACGAGCAGTACTTC. It encodes CSVETLTGNSYEQYF.

V usage is TRBV9 and J usage is TRBJ2-1; perhaps TRBD2 as D (6 bases). The CDR3 consists of 15 residues. Germline-derived CDR1 and CDR2 are SGDLS and YYNGEE. Trimming cost V 3 bases and J 0 bases, with 10 bases left between them. In nucleotides, the CDR3 is TGTGCCAGCAGCGGGGGACTCCGCTCCTACAATGAGCAGTTCTTC. This codes for CASSGGLRSYNEQFF. Drawing the rest from reference TRBV9 and TRBJ2-1, the complete variable domain is DSGVTQTPKHLITATGQRVTLRCSPRSGDLSVYWYQQSLDQGLQFLIQYYNGEERAKGNILERFSAQQFPDLHSELNLSSLELGDSALYFCASSGGLRSYNEQFFGPGTRLTVL.

The V call is TRBV4-3, the J call TRBJ2-1; D remains ambiguous. Germline V gives CDR1 LGHNA, CDR2 YSLEER. Trimming cost V 0 bases and J 2 bases, with 14 bases left between them. This CDR3 region has 17 residues. CDR3 coding DNA: TGCGCCAGCAGCCAAGAGATACCCTTCTCTACCTACAATGAGCAGTTCTTC. As protein: CASSQEIPFSTYNEQFF.

The chain links TRBV7-2 to TRBJ1-1; no clear D. From germline, CDR1 is SGHTA and CDR2 FQGNSA. The CDR3 covers 15 residues. The germline V and J ends were trimmed by 3 bases and 0 bases, with 11 bases remaining between them. The CDR3 loop reads CASSFSVTMNTEAFF. CDR3 DNA sequence: TGTGCCAGCAGCTTTTCCGTCACAATGAACACTGAAGCTTTCTTT. Full variable domain (outside the CDR3, taken from reference TRBV7-2 and TRBJ1-1): GAGVSQSPSNKVTEKGKDVELRCDPISGHTALYWYRQSLGQGLEFLIYFQGNSAPDKSGLPSDRFSAERTGGSVSTLTIQRTQQEDSAVYLCASSFSVTMNTEAFFGQGTRLTVV.